One sample yielded the 31 T cell receptor beta chains listed below, sequenced in a study of cytomegalovirus exposure and HLA in healthy donors. Sequencing was performed with immunoSEQ multiplex PCR; in TCRdb, only in-frame clones are kept and a portion is missing. The top ten clones hold about 2.2% of a sample with tens of thousands of clones, roughly 88% of them seen once. What was sequenced was PBMCs. These receptors came from a man aged 25 to 40 in good health and CMV-seronegative.

This clone has just a few counts. The V call is TRBV6-1, the J call TRBJ2-3; maybe TRBD2 (7 bases). Germline V gene lookup returns CDR1 MNHNS and CDR2 SASEGT. The CDR3 has 13 residues. Between the trimmed V and J ends, which lost 6 bases and 4 bases, there was a span of 11 bases. For the CDR3, the DNA is TGTGCCAGCAGAGGGGGGGCAGCAGATACGCAGTATTTT. Amino acid sequence: CASRGGAADTQYF.

V usage is TRBV7-9 and J usage is TRBJ1-2; the match to TRBD1 covers 8 bases. Trimming took 4 bases from V and 8 from J; bases not matched to a gene: 3. This CDR3 spans 12 amino acids. Germline CDR1 and CDR2: SEHNR and FQNEAQ (reference sequence). Here the CDR3 DNA reads TGTGCCAGCAGCTCCCAGGGGGCCGGCTACACCTTC. This sequence encodes CASSSQGAGYTF.

This clone was counted a single time. This rearrangement joins TRBV7-8 to TRBJ1-4; D is possibly TRBD1 (6 bases). Germline V gene sequence: CDR1 SGHVS, CDR2 FQNEAQ. With 7 bases removed from V and 6 bases from J, the gap between germline ends came to 18 bases. The CDR3 consists of 15 residues. As DNA, the CDR3 is TGTGCCAGCAACCCCCGGGGGGCGCGACATGAAAAACTGTTTTTT. Protein product: CASNPRGARHEKLFF.

The J gene is TRBJ1-2, the V gene TRBV6-1; D gene unclear. V shed 10 bases and J shed 8 bases, with 14 bases lying between them. The CDR3 contains 11 residues. CDR1 is MNHNS and CDR2 is SASEGT in the germline V gene. As DNA, the CDR3 is TGTGCCACCTCGGTAGCGGGAGGCTACACCTTC. Its translation: CATSVAGGYTF.

This chain links TRBV10-1 with TRBJ2-7; 9 nucleotides agree with TRBD1. The CDR3 runs 15 residues. Germline CDR1 WNHNN, CDR2 SYGVQD (reference sequence). The trim removed 4 bases at V and 2 bases at J, leaving 6 bases unmatched. The chain's CDR3 is CASSGPGQGAYEQYF. The CDR3 nucleotides are TGCGCCAGCAGTGGACCGGGACAGGGTGCCTACGAGCAGTACTTC.

The chain joins TRBV2 to TRBJ2-1, with D perhaps matching TRBD2 (5 bases). The germline V gene has CDR1 SNHLY and CDR2 FYNNEI. The CDR3 extends over 15 amino acids. Trimming removed 1 base at V and 5 bases at J, with 12 bases between. In DNA form, the CDR3 reads TGTGCCAGCAGTGAAGGACTATACGGGAACAATGAGCAGTTCTTC. The encoded protein is CASSEGLYGNNEQFF.

The V and J genes are TRBV27 and TRBJ2-2; 8 bases align to TRBD1. The ends lost 0 bases at V and 3 bases at J; junction bases unmatched: 3. This CDR3 spans 16 amino acids. Germline V gene sequence: CDR1 MNHEY, CDR2 SMNVEV (reference sequence). The CDR3 DNA reads TGTGCCAGCAGTTTATCCAGGGGGCAAGACACCGGGGAGCTGTTTTTT. Translating gives CASSLSRGQDTGELFF.

This chain uses TRBV7-9 with TRBJ2-5, with D uncertain. V lost 6 bases to trimming and J lost 2 bases, with 7 bases between them. The CDR3 covers 12 residues. Germline-derived CDR1 and CDR2 are SEHNR and FQNEAQ (reference sequence). DNA for the CDR3: TGTGCCAGCAGTCGTCCGCAAGAGACCCAGTACTTC. This encodes CASSRPQETQYF. The full variable domain, with the rest looked up from reference TRBV7-9 and TRBJ2-5, is DTGVSQNPRHKITKRGQNVTFRCDPISEHNRLYWYRQTLGQGPEFLTYFQNEAQLEKSRLLSDRFSAERPKGSFSTLEIQRTEQGDSAMYLCASSRPQETQYFGPGTRLLVL.

The V gene is TRBV29-1, the J gene TRBJ2-7; the D gene is possibly TRBD1 (5 bases). Per germline, CDR1 SQVTM and CDR2 ANQGSEA. Trimming pared 6 bases from V and 7 bases from J, leaving 22 bases between. CDR3 size: 14 residues. The chain's CDR3 is CSVPPRRTPWEQYF. For the CDR3, the DNA is TGCAGCGTCCCCCCCCGCCGGACACCCTGGGAGCAGTACTTC.

The chain uses TRBV7-9 and TRBJ2-5; 8 positions agree with TRBD1. The ends lost 0 bases at V and 5 bases at J; junction bases unmatched: 11. CDR1 SEHNR and CDR2 FQNEAQ come from the germline V gene (reference sequence). CDR3 length equals 17 residues. CDR3 in amino acids: CASSLARTGIKMETQYF. The CDR3, as DNA: TGTGCCAGCAGCTTAGCGCGGACAGGGATAAAGATGGAGACCCAGTACTTC.

This clone has a single count. The gene calls are TRBV28 and TRBJ2-2; the D gene is possibly TRBD2 (5 bases). The CDR3 loop spans 16 amino acids. CDR1 and CDR2 from the germline V gene are MDHEN and SYDVKM. Between the trimmed V and J ends, which lost 1 base and 3 bases, there was a span of 12 bases. Here the CDR3 DNA reads TGTGCCAGCAGTTTATCTTCCAGGACTTACACCGGGGAGCTGTTTTTT. Its protein is CASSLSSRTYTGELFF. The entire variable domain, with the rest obtained from reference TRBV28 and TRBJ2-2, is as follows: DVKVTQSSRYLVKRTGEKVFLECVQDMDHENMFWYRQDPGLGLRLIYFSYDVKMKEKGDIPEGYSVSREKKERFSLILESASTNQTSMYLCASSLSSRTYTGELFFGEGSRLTVL.

V gene TRBV4-1 combines with J gene TRBJ2-5; 8 positions agree with TRBD2. The CDR3 consists of 13 residues. V shed 8 bases and J 4 bases; nucleotides not matched to a gene: 6. Looked up from germline, CDR1 is MGHRA and CDR2 is YSYEKL. The CDR3 sequence: CASCREGGETQYF. In nucleotides, the CDR3 is TGCGCCAGCTGTCGGGAGGGAGGAGAGACCCAGTACTTC.

The rearrangement links TRBV28 to TRBJ1-3; no clear D. V lost 3 bases and J lost 0, with 9 bases in between. The CDR3 contains 15 residues. Germline V gene lookup returns CDR1 MDHEN and CDR2 SYDVKM. The DNA for the CDR3 is TGTGCCAGCAGTTTTGGGCTTCACTCTGGAAACACCATATATTTT. Residues: CASSFGLHSGNTIYF.

The rearrangement links TRBV13 to TRBJ2-7; tentative D call: TRBD2 (5 bases). Germline V lookup: CDR1 PRHDT, CDR2 FYEKMQ (reference sequence). The CDR3 is 17 amino acids. V lost 5 bases and J lost 4, with 24 bases in between. The CDR3 is CASSPKATTLAEYEQYF. The CDR3, as DNA: TGTGCCAGCAGCCCTAAGGCGACTACTCTGGCCGAATACGAGCAGTACTTC. The complete variable domain, with remaining parts taken from reference TRBV13 and TRBJ2-7, reads AAGVIQSPRHLIKEKRETATLKCYPIPRHDTVYWYQQGPGQDPQFLISFYEKMQSDKGSIPDRFSAQQFSDYHSELNMSSLELGDSALYFCASSPKATTLAEYEQYFGPGTRLTVT.

CDR3 sequence: CASSYTLRTQYF. For the CDR3, the DNA is TGTGCCAGCAGTTACACCCTCAGGACGCAGTATTTT. The V and J genes are TRBV6-5 and TRBJ2-3; no definite D call. Trimming left V 2 bases short and J 9 bases short, with 9 bases between. Germline V gives CDR1 MNHEY, CDR2 SVGAGI. The CDR3 length is 12 residues.

The chain combines TRBV7-2 with TRBJ1-4; D is possibly TRBD1 (5 bases). This CDR3 region has 13 residues. Deletions cut 4 bases from V and 8 bases from J, with 11 bases between. The germline CDR1 and CDR2 sequences are SGHTA and FQGNSA. The CDR3 DNA follows: TGTGCCAGCAGCTACGGACATAGGGAAAAACTGTTTTTT. It encodes CASSYGHREKLFF.

This clone has only a few counts. This chain's CDR3 is CASSDDGANYGYTF. The CDR3 nucleotides read TGTGCCAGCAGTGATGACGGAGCTAACTATGGCTACACCTTC. The chain employs TRBV2 and TRBJ1-2; D uncertain. Per germline, CDR1 SNHLY and CDR2 FYNNEI. This CDR3 is 14 amino acids long. Trimming took 3 bases from V and 0 from J, leaving 8 bases between them.

This clone was counted between two and nine times. The rearrangement joins TRBV2 to TRBJ2-7; 7 bases are shared with TRBD2. V lost 6 bases and J lost 3; bases outside the gene matches: 2. There are 12 residues in the CDR3. CDR1 and CDR2 (germline): SNHLY, FYNNEI. The CDR3 reads CASSWEGYEQYF. The CDR3 region has the DNA TGTGCCAGCAGCTGGGAGGGCTACGAGCAGTACTTC.

CDR3 sequence reads: CASSPRSGVRETQYF. CDR3 coding DNA: TGTGCCAGCAGCCCCCGGTCGGGAGTACGAGAGACCCAGTACTTC. V usage is TRBV11-3 and J usage is TRBJ2-5, with a possible D match to TRBD2 (6 bases). Trimming shortened V by 5 bases and J by 4 bases, and 17 bases separated the two germline ends. CDR1 and CDR2 (germline): SGHNT, YENEEA. This CDR3 is built from 15 residues. Full variable domain (outside the CDR3, taken from reference TRBV11-3 and TRBJ2-5): EAGVVQSPRYKIIEKKQPVAFWCNPISGHNTLYWYLQNLGQGPELLIRYENEEAVDDSQLPKDRFSAERLKGVDSTLKIQPAELGDSAVYLCASSPRSGVRETQYFGPGTRLLVL.

V usage is TRBV5-1 and J usage is TRBJ2-2; 7 bases map to TRBD1. Germline CDR1 and CDR2: SGHRS and YFSETQ. Trimming took 1 base from V and 6 from J; bases not matched to a gene: 6. The CDR3 loop spans 15 amino acids. CDR3 nucleotides: TGCGCCAGCAGCTTGACCGGGACAGATCCCGGGGAGCTGTTTTTT. It encodes CASSLTGTDPGELFF.

This clone appeared a few times. The J gene is TRBJ1-6, the V gene TRBV4-2; 9 nucleotides align to TRBD1. The CDR3 spans 15 residues. Germline values: CDR1 LGHNA, CDR2 YNFKEQ. J lost 8 bases, V lost 3 bases, and 5 bases had no gene match. The CDR3 DNA sequence: TGTGCCAGCAGCCAGGTACAGGGGGCCGATTCACCCCTCCACTTT. As protein: CASSQVQGADSPLHF.

The chain joins TRBV15 to TRBJ2-7; a weak D match, TRBD2 (6 bases). Germline V gene data show CDR1 as LNHNV and CDR2 as YYDKDF (reference sequence). The length of the CDR3 is 14 residues. V was shortened by 5 bases and J by 3 bases, with 14 bases between the two germline ends. The CDR3 sequence is CATSPGLGFYEQYF. The CDR3 DNA sequence: TGTGCCACCAGCCCGGGACTTGGATTCTACGAGCAGTACTTC.

V gene TRBV28 combines with J gene TRBJ2-1, with 11 bases aligning to TRBD2. Losses at the gene ends were 3 bases for V and 0 bases for J; bases not matched to a gene: 7. The CDR3 spans 18 residues. Germline CDR1 and CDR2: MDHEN and SYDVKM. The CDR3, as DNA: TGTGCCAGCAGTTTTCTTGCTAGCGGGAGGAGCTCCTACAATGAGCAGTTCTTC. Its protein product is CASSFLASGRSSYNEQFF.

The sample holds one count of this clone. The chain couples TRBV7-9 to TRBJ2-1, with a tentative D call TRBD1 (6 bases). The CDR3 length is 14 residues. Looked up from germline, CDR1 is SEHNR and CDR2 is FQNEAQ (reference sequence). V was clipped by 1 base and J by 4 bases, with 8 bases between them. The CDR3, as DNA: TGTGCCAGCAGCTTAGGGGACATATACAATGAGCAGTTCTTC. Encoded protein: CASSLGDIYNEQFF.

The chain joins TRBV6-9 to TRBJ2-1; 9 bases match TRBD2. The ends lost 5 bases at V and 8 bases at J; junction bases unmatched: 10. The CDR3 spans 15 residues. From germline, CDR1 is MNHGY and CDR2 SVAAGI. The CDR3 loop is CASSRPSGRFDEQFF. The CDR3 DNA sequence: TGTGCCAGCAGTAGACCCAGCGGGAGGTTCGATGAGCAGTTCTTC.

This rearrangement joins TRBV9 to TRBJ2-7, with 9 bases aligning to TRBD2. Unmatched junction bases numbered 8, after V lost 7 bases and J lost 3 bases. Germline V CDR1 and CDR2: SGDLS, YYNGEE. The CDR3 is 14 residues long. The CDR3 region has the DNA TGTGCCAGCGGAGGACTAGCGCGAGACTACGAGCAGTACTTC. It codes for CASGGLARDYEQYF.

The rearrangement uses TRBV29-1 and TRBJ2-5, with a tentative D call TRBD1 (6 bases). This CDR3 is built from 12 residues. V gave up 7 bases and J gave up 3 bases, with 12 bases separating them. Germline loops: CDR1 SQVTM, CDR2 ANQGSEA. In nucleotides, the CDR3 is TGCAGCGCCAAGGACAGTAAAGAGACCCAGTACTTC. Amino acid sequence: CSAKDSKETQYF.

The chain joins TRBV6-6 to TRBJ2-1; TRBD2 matches at 8 bases. CDR3 length: 16 residues. Germline trimming cut 7 bases from V and 0 bases from J; bases unmatched to any gene: 8. CDR1 MNHNY and CDR2 SVGAGI come from the germline V gene (reference sequence). DNA of the CDR3: TGTGCCAGCACCAGATCAAGCGGGAGCTCCTACAATGAGCAGTTCTTC. It is translated as CASTRSSGSSYNEQFF.

The chain combines TRBV5-8 with TRBJ2-5, with 8 nucleotides matching TRBD1. CDR1 and CDR2 (germline): SGHTS, YDEGEE. The CDR3 sequence is 15 residues long. V shed 4 bases, J shed 2 bases, and the junction held 7 bases outside the gene matches. CDR3 nucleotides: TGTGCCAGCAGCCTGGCGGGACAGGTACAAGAGACCCAGTACTTC. This sequence encodes CASSLAGQVQETQYF.

This clone was recorded only once. This sequence joins TRBV5-1 and TRBJ1-2; no definite D call. Germline CDR1 SGHRS, CDR2 YFSETQ. This CDR3 has 15 residues. V lost 0 bases and J 1 base, leaving 10 bases between the germline ends. The CDR3 region has the DNA TGCGCCAGCAGCTTGGGAGTACAGAGTAACTATGGCTACACCTTC. It yields the protein CASSLGVQSNYGYTF.

The chain couples TRBV7-2 to TRBJ1-1; no clear D. Germline V gene lookup returns CDR1 SGHTA and CDR2 FQGNSA. The CDR3 is made up of 15 amino acids. Deletions cut 1 base from V and 0 bases from J, with 9 bases between. CDR3 nucleotide sequence: TGTGCCAGCAGCTTAGAGGTTCGGGTGAACACTGAAGCTTTCTTT. Its protein is CASSLEVRVNTEAFF.